This TCR beta chain was retrieved from a study of early T cells in non-severe SARS-CoV-2 infection. Study-wide results and caveats: Clonotype matching in VDJdb favored anti-spike CD8 responses and did not capture private and CD4 specificities.

The CDR3 is 14 amino acids. Germline-derived CDR1 and CDR2 are MDHEN and SYDVKM. Trimming at V came to 2 bases and at J to 6 bases, leaving 3 bases not matched to a gene. This clonotype was counted between two and nine times. As yet, its antigen is unknown. One entry per CDR3 protein, called by TCRdb with MiXCR from the 5' RACE reads. The data hold roughly 71,000 distinct CDR3 sequences, with around 14% observed a single time. This TCR came from an adult who was a healthcare worker with PCR-confirmed SARS-CoV-2 infection or an uninfected control (not recorded which). V gene TRBV28 combines with J gene TRBJ1-5; 8 bases are a match to TRBD1. Specimen: whole blood. The CDR3 region is CASSLQGAGQPQHF. CDR3 sequence (DNA): TGTGCCAGCAGTTTACAGGGGGCAGGTCAGCCCCAGCATTTT.